This T cell receptor (beta chain) emerged from a study of shared clonotypes between healthy human individuals. Cells designated naive CD8 were CD45RO-negative and were positively selected for CCR7, with terminally differentiated effector memory CD45RA+ cells excluded. The J segment lost 3 bases and the V segment lost 5 bases, leaving 6 bases of the junction unmatched. The CDR3 contains 15 residues. The V gene's germline CDR1 is MNHEY and CDR2 SVGAGI. Only in-frame clones appear in the TCRdb table, and some are missing; sequencing was by immunoSEQ multiplex PCR. This table holds roughly 2,000,000 clones, about 93% found once.

The rearrangement joins TRBV6-5 to TRBJ2-1; the match to TRBD2 covers 8 bases. This receptor was obtained from a man between 18 and 29 years old in good health. Some clones in this sample may be carry-over from other donors' samples. Sequencing was done on a sample of naive CD8+ T cells from PBMCs. This CDR3 is CASSPTSELYNEQFF. The CDR3 bases are TGTGCCAGCAGTCCGACTAGCGAGCTCTACAATGAGCAGTTCTTC.